The clone carrying this T cell receptor beta chain showed up many times. The antigen is undetermined. Sorting was used to obtain naive CD8 T cells (CD8+CD4-CCR7+CD45RA+). Germline V lookup: CDR1 SGDLS, CDR2 YYNGEE. CDR3 length: 17 residues. Trimming removed 0 bases from V and 3 bases from J; junction bases left unmatched: 4. The data belong to a study of molecular identifiers for immune sequencing clone quantification. Points from the study as a whole: Jurkat TCR RNA spiked in from one cell could reportedly be detected among approximately 980,000 naive cells. The study found clones above 20 RNA copies held over 98% of effector molecules and under 1% in naive cells.

In preparing bulk TCR libraries, previously described methods and listed TCR primers were used. TCRdb reanalysed the PCR reads using MiXCR and keeps one entry per CDR3 protein. Of roughly 90,000 distinct CDR3 sequences in the sample, roughly 19% were seen once. This sequence originates from a human donor in good health. Some libraries in this study had Jurkat cell RNA spiked in. The chain employs TRBV9 and TRBJ2-3; TRBD2 aligns across 13 bases. Sequences were obtained from naive CD8+ T cells from blood, with Jurkat cell RNA spiked in. Described subset: FACS-sorted CD8+CD4-CCR7+CD45RA+ naive T cells. Written as DNA, the CDR3 is TGTGCCAGCAGCGTAGTCGGACTAGCGGGAGTTACAGATACGCAGTATTTT. It translates to CASSVVGLAGVTDTQYF.